Below, one T cell receptor (beta chain) is given with its context. What it recognizes is unknown. Caucasian, healthy and from Russia, the donors were aged between about 6 and 100. Alongside a J-beta primer mix, a sample-barcoded 5' primer served in a second PCR lasting about 7 to 12 cycles. TCRdb itself ran the 5' RACE reads through MiXCR, one entry per CDR3 protein. The data hold about 680,000 distinct CDR3 sequences, with more than 40% observed a single time. The source of the sample is a study of blood T cells in healthy people across ages. Study conclusions and caveats: Observed TCR beta diversity per million T cells went down as age went up. This fall followed a roughly linear course with age.

The material sequenced was blood. This TCR was sampled from a woman aged 55-75 years in good health.

The CDR3 loop reads CASSENGWGGAAYRDEQFF. CDR3 DNA: TGTGCCAGCAGTGAAAATGGGTGGGGCGGAGCGGCCTACAGGGATGAGCAGTTCTTC. V gene TRBV6-1 combines with J gene TRBJ2-1, with D perhaps matching TRBD1 (6 bases). CDR3 length: 19 amino acids. Trimming removed 2 bases at V and 8 bases at J, with 28 bases between. Germline CDR1 is MNHNS and CDR2 is SASEGT.